Sequencing of this TCR beta chain was carried out in a study of T cells in women clearing cervical HPV infection. About the study: For cases, blood was sampled a median about 140 days after lesion detection, interquartile range 90 to 200 days.

As regards this clone: Antigen unknown. The read halts 3 residues ahead of the CDR3 end, with the missing end drawn from the germline J gene.

Profiling relied on immunoSEQ multiplex PCR, and the TCRdb table lists in-frame clones only, not all of them. The sample data list about 24,000 clones. Study outcomes and limitations: CIN3+ cases had significantly higher TCR richness than controls; evenness did not differ. TRBV6-7 relative abundance averaged roughly 0.1% in cases and under 0.2% in controls.

The V end was cut by 1 base, the J end by 5 bases, with 11 bases between. The CDR3 runs 14 residues. The V gene's germline CDR1 is LNHDA and CDR2 SQIVND (reference sequence). The source is a woman between 18 and 70 years old with a cervical HPV16 infection that either progressed to CIN3+ or cleared (not recorded which). The rearrangement links TRBV19 to TRBJ2-5; TRBD2 might be the D (6 bases). The specimen was blood buffy coat. The DNA read from the CDR3 is TGTGCCAGTAGTATAGCCGGGACTGGGGAGACC. Its translation is CASSIAGTGET. In full, the CDR3 reads CASSIAGTGETQYF.